The entry below gives a single T cell receptor (beta chain) sequence along with its context. This sample was taken from a study of blood T cell repertoires in COVID-19. At the level of the study: Acute-phase and convalescent COVID-19 samples originated in the United States, Italy and Spain.

Germline CDR1 reads SGDLS; CDR2 reads YYNGEE. The V segment lost 2 bases and the J segment 0 bases; nucleotides outside the gene matches: 8. The CDR3 spans 18 residues. Per the study methods: It was from reference gene primer amplification that nucleated cell counts were estimated. Some clones are missing from TCRdb's copy, which holds only in-frame ones; the method was immunoSEQ multiplex PCR. That table gives V, J and clone size, and the DNA gave D and trimming. The table records roughly 250,000 clones, about 80% of them present only once. The chain links TRBV9 to TRBJ1-2; 12 bases match TRBD1. The sequenced sample was peripheral blood. The sequence came from an elderly woman with acute or convalescent COVID-19. CDR3 DNA: TGTGCCAGCAGCGTGGGGACAGGGGGCATTGCTGCTAACTATGGCTACACCTTC. Translating it yields CASSVGTGGIAANYGYTF.